This T cell receptor (beta chain) stems from a study of T cells in Graves' hyperthyroidism and ophthalmopathy (dated by TCRdb to the late 2010s). Study-wide context: Peripheral blood samples were taken at initial diagnosis, before any treatment was given. To identify distinguishing TCR V-J signatures, a discovery cohort of about 100 patients was used, comprising 43 with Graves' ophthalmopathy and under 60 with stable Graves' hyperthyroidism. Prospective prediction of ophthalmopathy was tested in an independent validation cohort of under 20 hyperthyroidism patients and some 17 patients who later progressed to ophthalmopathy. For training and testing, the 100 or so patients in the discovery cohort were randomly divided in a 7:3 ratio. In addition, the study compared T-cell repertoires in thyroid tissue and in blood from about 6 Graves' hyperthyroidism patients. Once sampling was done, hyperthyroidism patients were given methimazole at a starting dose of 30 mg daily, whereas ophthalmopathy patients were given high-dose intravenous methylprednisolone. TCR Vbeta CDR3 sequencing of around 130 peripheral blood samples (approximately 44 ophthalmopathy, roughly 72 hyperthyroidism and roughly 17 progressor patients) is reported in the paper. Study-wide conclusions, independent of this receptor: A 13 V-J signature model separated ophthalmopathy from stable hyperthyroidism, with over 85% sensitivity and 81.08% specificity in cross-validation and 80%/75% in testing. Sample size was not statistically predetermined, and investigators were not blinded to group allocation. Blood samples also contained most of the expanded thyroid clonotypes (frequency above 0.001), which suggests that blood repertoires may reflect thyroid immune responses. In validation, the model predicted progression to ophthalmopathy a median of roughly 6.5 months before onset, with about 71% sensitivity and 72.22% specificity.

Taken from the germline V gene, the CDR1 and CDR2 loops are MNHEY and SVGAGI. V is cut by 5 bases and J by 0 bases, and the space between the germline ends is 5 bases. From the cysteine through the phenylalanine, the CDR3 covers 13 amino acids. The CDR3 DNA has 39 bases and is translated from base 1. Hyperthyroidism patients were newly diagnosed, had a disease duration of under 2 months, and were aged 18 to 65 years. Patients with uncontrolled infections, other autoimmune diseases, pregnancy or lactation were excluded. Clinical symptoms, serum thyroxine and TRAb, thyroid ultrasound, and orbital computed tomography formed the basis for the diagnoses. For progressor patients, blood was drawn at the first diagnosis of hyperthyroidism, before any ophthalmopathy symptoms had appeared. Ficoll-Paque density gradient centrifugation was used to isolate PBMCs from under 11 ml of fresh peripheral blood. Progressor patients were first diagnosed with Graves' hyperthyroidism and then developed ophthalmopathy during follow-up. Total RNA was extracted with Trizol reagent, and quality was checked on an Agilent 2100 Bioanalyzer.

The TCR beta CDR3 regions were amplified from the RNA transcripts. For the first round of RT-PCR on the TCR CDR3, the HTBI primer set was used together with the Qiagen OneStep RT-PCR kit. Libraries were constructed in a second round of multiplex PCR, after which size selection and purification were performed. The libraries were sequenced on an Illumina HiSeq2000 using paired-end 100 bp reads. Turning to the authors' computational methods: SOAPnuke was used to process the raw data, removing reads that contained adapters or uncalled bases, had a mean Phred below 15, or lacked an exact match to the constant primer or identifier. High-quality paired reads were merged with COPE v1.2.5, and unique nucleotide sequences were defined as clonotypes. Clonotypes were aligned to IMGT TRBV, TRBD and TRBJ reference segments using MiTCR v1.1. Only V-J combinations with frequency above 0.0001, covering 99% to 99.2% of repertoires, were analysed. The TCS score was defined as the ratio of F50 (clonal expansion) to E x V (chaos), calculated using BLOSUM62-based TCRdist between CDR3 peptides within each V-J. Welch's t-statistics and random forest reduced fewer than 550 V-J features to roughly 13, which were used in a naive Bayes classifier (R e1071). TCRdb took the public reads, trimmed them with fastp at Q25, ran MiXCR for clone calling and kept in-frame beta chains. When rows share a CDR3 protein, they turn into one entry using the most common DNA and genes. For this entry, the V and J calls and clone size follow TCRdb and not the study's own pipeline. For this sample the table gives about 270,000 distinct CDR3 sequences, of which less than 30% were detected only once. The ten largest clones take up about 30% of the sample.

In its sample, this clonotype was seen many times. No antigen is known for it. Base qualities are not at hand, and no much larger clone is one base apart. The specimen sequenced was blood. Here the chain combines TRBV6-5 and TRBJ1-5, with the D gene not confidently named. The TCR originated in a man in his forties or fifties with Graves' hyperthyroidism that later progressed to Graves' ophthalmopathy. The DNA is as follows: TGTGCCAGCAGTACATATAGCAATCAGCCCCAGCATTTT. Its protein reads: CASSTYSNQPQHF.